This is a list of T cell receptor beta chains from one sample in a study of beta chain features in type 1 diabetes. The data were produced by immunoSEQ multiplex PCR, yet TCRdb's version contains in-frame clones alone and is incomplete. The sample gives about 160,000 clones, around 8.3% of which show up once; 0.45% to 0.6% is in the top ten. Sequenced input: central memory CD4+ T cells from blood. These receptors were obtained from a woman between 18 and 29 years old with type 1 diabetes. The CDR3 runs from the conserved cysteine through the conserved F or W. The D gene is left open where the match is weak. Part of the rows lack a size; the others show once, few, many or a class for expanded clones.

abundance	d_gene	v_gene	len	j_gene	CDR3aa	CDR3nt
.	.	TRBV5-4	13	TRBJ2-5	CASSVGQSETQYF	TGTGCCAGCAGCGTAGGACAGAGTGAGACCCAGTACTTC
.	.	TRBV29-1	15	TRBJ1-5	CSVTLRGTGNQPQHF	TGCAGCGTTACCCTCCGGGGGACCGGCAATCAGCCCCAGCATTTT
.	.	TRBV5-1	16	TRBJ2-3	CASSLRPGGSTDTQYF	TGCGCCAGCAGCCTTCGCCCCGGGGGTAGCACAGATACGCAGTATTTT
.	.	TRBV5-1	14	TRBJ2-3	CASSSGRGSDTQYF	TGCGCCAGCAGCTCTGGTAGAGGATCAGATACGCAGTATTTT
.	.	TRBV30	12	TRBJ2-5	CAWSGQQETQYF	TGTGCCTGGAGCGGACAGCAAGAGACCCAGTACTTC
few	TRBD1	TRBV4-1	14	TRBJ2-1	CASSQDRGYNEQFF	TGCGCCAGCAGCCAAGACAGGGGGTACAATGAGCAGTTCTTC
.	.	TRBV4-3	15	TRBJ2-3	CASSQDRLVADTQYF	TGCGCCAGCAGCCAAGACAGACTAGTTGCAGATACGCAGTATTTT
few	.	TRBV7-2	15	TRBJ2-7	CASSLGSEVRSEQYF	TGTGCCAGCAGCTTAGGGTCGGAGGTAAGGTCCGAGCAGTACTTC
few	TRBD2	TRBV23-1	14	TRBJ2-3	CASTRLAATDTQYF	TGCGCCAGCACCCGACTAGCGGCCACAGATACGCAGTATTTT
few	.	TRBV4-3	17	TRBJ1-5	CASSQAAGRGANQPQHF	TGCGCCAGCAGCCAAGCGGCGGGGCGGGGGGCCAATCAGCCCCAGCATTTT
few	TRBD1	TRBV5-1	15	TRBJ1-3	CASREGQLSGNTIYF	TGCGCCAGCAGGGAGGGACAGCTCTCTGGAAACACCATATATTTT
.	TRBD2	TRBV10-3	14	TRBJ2-5	CATRGRETQETQYF	TGTGCCACTCGGGGGAGGGAAACCCAAGAGACCCAGTACTTC
.	.	TRBV7-9	13	TRBJ2-7	CASSKQPGNEQYF	TGTGCCAGCAGCAAACAACCAGGCAACGAGCAGTACTTC
.	.	TRBV11-2	12	TRBJ1-1	CASSPQGTEAFF	TGTGCCAGCAGCCCCCAGGGGACTGAAGCTTTCTTT
.	.	TRBV27	14	TRBJ1-1	CASSFRQVNTEAFF	TGTGCCAGCAGTTTTCGGCAGGTGAACACTGAAGCTTTCTTT
few	.	TRBV21-1	15	TRBJ1-1	CASSKEVGRDTEAFF	TGTGCCAGCAGCAAAGAAGTGGGGAGGGACACTGAAGCTTTCTTT
few	TRBD2	TRBV5-1	15	TRBJ2-3	CASSDTSGGTDTQYF	TGCGCCAGCAGCGATACTAGCGGGGGCACAGATACGCAGTATTTT
few	.	TRBV11-2	13	TRBJ2-5	CASTQSGSETQYF	TGTGCCAGCACCCAAAGCGGGTCGGAGACCCAGTACTTC
few	TRBD1	TRBV11-2	14	TRBJ2-7	CASSPDRASYEQYF	TGTGCCAGCAGCCCGGACAGGGCATCCTACGAGCAGTACTTC
few	TRBD2	TRBV29-1	15	TRBJ2-1	CSVRQLAGGRYEQFF	TGCAGCGTTCGACAACTAGCGGGAGGGAGGTATGAGCAGTTCTTC
.	.	TRBV5-4	15	TRBJ1-2	CASSLGTGENYGYTF	TGTGCCAGCAGCCTAGGGACGGGAGAGAACTATGGCTACACCTTC
.	.	TRBV11-2	14	TRBJ1-1	CASTPAGGATEAFF	TGTGCCAGCACCCCCGCCGGAGGGGCGACTGAAGCTTTCTTT
.	.	TRBV29-1	13	TRBJ2-7	CSAAPRDRHEQYF	TGCAGCGCCGCCCCCAGGGATCGCCACGAGCAGTACTTC
few	TRBD2	TRBV25-1	16	TRBJ2-7	CASSGGPASGANEQYF	TGTGCCAGCAGCGGAGGCCCCGCTAGCGGGGCTAACGAGCAGTACTTC
few	TRBD1	TRBV7-2	14	TRBJ2-7	CASSLGQGGKEQYF	TGTGCCAGCAGCTTAGGACAGGGGGGAAAGGAGCAGTACTTC
few	TRBD1	TRBV7-2	14	TRBJ1-3	CASSPTGAGNTIYF	TGTGCCAGCAGCCCGACAGGGGCTGGAAACACCATATATTTT
.	.	TRBV21-1	14	TRBJ2-3	CASSKSQRADTQYF	TGTGCCAGCAGCAAGTCCCAGCGGGCAGATACGCAGTATTTT
.	.	TRBV10-3	15	TRBJ2-1	CAIGGASGTLNEQFF	TGTGCCATCGGGGGGGCTAGCGGCACCCTCAATGAGCAGTTCTTC
.	.	TRBV9	14	TRBJ2-1	CASSVVSGYNEQFF	TGTGCCAGCAGCGTAGTATCGGGATACAATGAGCAGTTCTTC
.	.	TRBV30	16	TRBJ1-1	CAWRGPSPDRNTEAFF	TGTGCCTGGAGGGGGCCATCCCCGGACCGGAACACTGAAGCTTTCTTT
.	TRBD1	TRBV28	17	TRBJ1-2	CASRLDRGPAMTYGYTF	TGTGCCAGCAGATTAGACAGGGGGCCCGCCATGACCTATGGCTACACCTTC
.	.	TRBV28	14	TRBJ1-5	CASRGEQTNQPQHF	TGTGCCAGCAGAGGGGAACAGACAAATCAGCCCCAGCATTTT
.	.	TRBV4-3	15	TRBJ1-2	CASSQVAGLNYGYTF	TGCGCCAGCAGCCAAGTGGCAGGGCTTAACTATGGCTACACCTTC